This is a list of T cell receptor beta chains from one sample in a study of post-analysis software for immune sequencing data. One entry per CDR3 protein, called by TCRdb with MiXCR from the PCR reads. The sample shows under 200,000 distinct CDR3 sequences, over 25% of them seen only once. Sequencing input: blood. These receptors originate from a girl between 2 and 17 years old with multiple sclerosis. CDR3s include the opening cysteine and the closing phenylalanine or tryptophan. A D gene is named only where the DNA matches it firmly. The listing skips clone size in some rows; elsewhere it reads once, few, many or a size class.

j_call v_call clone_size d_call cdr3_nt cdr3_aa
TRBJ2-1 TRBV24-1 - - TGTGCCACCAGTGGCGATCGGGGGAGCTCCTACAATGAGCAGTTCTTC CATSGDRGSSYNEQFF
TRBJ2-1 TRBV5-1 many TRBD2 TGTGCCAGCAGTTTAGTGGGGGGGGGTTACAATGAGCAGTTCTTC CASSLVGGGYNEQFF
TRBJ2-1 TRBV5-1 - TRBD2 TGCGCCAGCAGCTTCCTAGCGGGAGGTTTGGGTGAGCAGTTCTTC CASSFLAGGLGEQFF
TRBJ2-1 TRBV7-3 medium-sized TRBD1 TGTGCCAGCAGCGCGACCGGGACAGTTAACAATGAGCAGTTCTTC CASSATGTVNNEQFF
TRBJ1-2 TRBV28 - TRBD1 TGTGCCAGCAGTTCCTATACAGGGGGGTTCTATGGCTACACCTTC CASSSYTGGFYGYTF
TRBJ2-2 TRBV4-1 few - TGCGCCAGCAGCCGATTAGGACACACCGGGGAGCTGTTTTTT CASSRLGHTGELFF
TRBJ1-5 TRBV6-6 - - TGTGCCAGCACTCCCCATAAGGGAGGTCAGCCCCAGCATTTT CASTPHKGGQPQHF
TRBJ2-5 TRBV6-2/TRBV6-3 few - TGTGCCAGCAGTTTCCAGGAAGGGGACGTATTTGTGGAGACCCAGTACTTC CASSFQEGDVFVETQYF
TRBJ2-7 TRBV10-3 many - TGTGCCATCAGTGAAGGGGGGGGCAGGGCCACCTACGAGCAGTACTTC CAISEGGGRATYEQYF
TRBJ1-2 TRBV11-2 - TRBD1 TGTGCCAGCAGCTTGGTGTTCGCCGGAGGACAGGCAAGGGACTATGGCTACACCTTC CASSLVFAGGQARDYGYTF
TRBJ2-4 TRBV20-1 few TRBD2 TGCAGTGCCACTAGCGGTCCATCTCAGTACTTC CSATSGPSQYF
TRBJ2-3 TRBV20-1 many TRBD2 TGCAGTGCTGGGCTTAGCGGGGGAACCACAGATACGCAGTATTTT CSAGLSGGTTDTQYF
TRBJ2-5 TRBV6-6 few - TGTGCCACAAAGCCCGCGCTGGAGACCCAGTACTTC CATKPALETQYF
TRBJ1-1 TRBV12-5 - TRBD1 TGTGCTAGTGGTTTGGCGGACAGGGTATCAGCTTTCTTT CASGLADRVSAFF
TRBJ2-7 TRBV5-1 many TRBD2 TGCGCCAGCAGCCCCGCCAGCGGGGGATCCTACGAGCAGTACTTC CASSPASGGSYEQYF
TRBJ1-5 TRBV5-1 - - TGCGCCAGCACGATGGGACCCTTGAATGGAAATCAGCCCCAGCATTTT CASTMGPLNGNQPQHF
TRBJ1-6 TRBV7-2 many - TGTGCCAGCAGCCTCTATCCAGGGAATTCACCCCTCCACTTT CASSLYPGNSPLHF
TRBJ2-4 TRBV6-5 many TRBD1 TGTGCCAGCAGGCCCTCGACAGGGTTGGCCAAAAACATTCAGTACTTC CASRPSTGLAKNIQYF
TRBJ1-5 TRBV12-3/TRBV12-4 - TRBD1 TGTGCCAGCAGGCCGGGGGACAGGGGAGGCAATCAGCCCCAGCATTTT CASRPGDRGGNQPQHF
TRBJ2-3 TRBV6-5 few TRBD2 TGTGCCAGCAGTCCCCTAGCGGGAGGGTTAGATGCGCAGTATTTT CASSPLAGGLDAQYF
TRBJ2-5 TRBV29-1 - TRBD1 TGCAGCGCCAAAACCGGGACAGGGGGTACAGATGAGCAGTACTTC CSAKTGTGGTDEQYF
TRBJ1-6 TRBV12-3/TRBV12-4 - - TGTGCCAGCAGTTTATCCGGGTTCGGCCTCCACTTT CASSLSGFGLHF
TRBJ2-7 TRBV7-8 few - TGTGCCAGCAGCTTAACGGCCCACGAGCAGTACTTC CASSLTAHEQYF
TRBJ2-1 TRBV5-1 many TRBD2 TGCGCCAGCAGCTTGAAGGGACTAGCGGGAGGCCGCTCCTACAATGAGCAGTTCTTC CASSLKGLAGGRSYNEQFF
TRBJ2-1 TRBV29-1 many TRBD1 TGCAGCCTGGGGGACAGGGGTTCGGGCAATGAGCAGTTCTTC CSLGDRGSGNEQFF
TRBJ1-2 TRBV6-1 few - TGTGCCAGCAGTGAAGCGGGGAGCTTCTATGGCTACACCTTC CASSEAGSFYGYTF
TRBJ2-6 TRBV20-1 - TRBD1 TGCAGTGCTAGTCCCACAGGGGCTGGGGCCAACGTCCTGACTTTC CSASPTGAGANVLTF
TRBJ2-1 TRBV7-9 many TRBD1 TGTGCCAGCAGCTATTTACAGGGGAACAATGAGCAGTTCTTC CASSYLQGNNEQFF
TRBJ2-7 TRBV28 - TRBD1 TGTGCCAGCAGTTTATCCGGGACAGGATACGAGCAGTACTTC CASSLSGTGYEQYF
TRBJ2-4 TRBV7-2 many - TGTGCCAGCTCACTGCGGGGAGCCAAAAACATTCAGTACTTC CASSLRGAKNIQYF
TRBJ2-7 TRBV6-5 - TRBD2 TGTGCCAGCAGTAAACGAGCGGGAGGGGCCTACGAGCAGTACTTC CASSKRAGGAYEQYF
TRBJ1-2 TRBV6-2/TRBV6-3 many - TGTGCCAGCGTAGGGGAAAACGGCTACACCTTC CASVGENGYTF
TRBJ1-1 TRBV30 - - TGTGCCTGGAGTGGCCAGGGAAACACTGAAGCTTTCTTT CAWSGQGNTEAFF
TRBJ2-5 TRBV20-1 many TRBD1 TGCAGTGCTAGCAGGGGGCAGGAAGAGACCCAGTACTTC CSASRGQEETQYF
TRBJ2-1 TRBV29-1 many TRBD2 TGCAGCGTTGATACGTGGGGGACTAGCGGGGGGAATGAGCAGTTCTTC CSVDTWGTSGGNEQFF
TRBJ2-3 TRBV7-8 - - TGTACCAGCAGCTTTCGGGGGAACGGTGGAGATACGCAGTATTTT CTSSFRGNGGDTQYF
TRBJ2-1 TRBV11-1 many TRBD1 TGTGCCAGCAGCTTCCTCGGGACAGGGGTGAATGAGCAGTTCTTC CASSFLGTGVNEQFF
TRBJ1-5 TRBV7-8 many - TGTGCCAGCAGCTCCTTGACGACTTATAGCAATCAGCCCCAGCATTTT CASSSLTTYSNQPQHF
TRBJ1-2 TRBV5-1 once TRBD1 TGCGCCAGCAGCTGGAGTCAGGGGGACGATGGCTACACCTTC CASSWSQGDDGYTF
TRBJ2-1 TRBV4-2 few TRBD2 TGTGCCAGCTCCAAGGGGGATAAAGCGGGAGACAAGCAGTTCTTC CASSKGDKAGDKQFF
TRBJ2-7 TRBV11-2 many TRBD1 TGTGCCAGCAGCCCCCAGCGGACAGGGACCTACGAGCAGTACTTC CASSPQRTGTYEQYF
TRBJ2-1 TRBV5-1 - TRBD2 TGCGCCAGCAGTCCCGGACTAGCGGGAGAAAGATTTTACAATGAGCAGTTCTTC CASSPGLAGERFYNEQFF
TRBJ1-1 TRBV28 few TRBD1 TGTGCCAGCAGTTATACAGGGGCTGAAGCTTTCTTT CASSYTGAEAFF
TRBJ2-1 TRBV6-2/TRBV6-3 many TRBD2 TGTGCCAGCAGCCCTAGCGGGGGAAAGCAGTTCTTC CASSPSGGKQFF
TRBJ1-5 TRBV9 - - TGTGCCAGCAGCCCTAGTTCACAGCCCAATCAGCCCCAGCATTTT CASSPSSQPNQPQHF
TRBJ2-1 TRBV5-1 many - TGCGCCAGCAGCTTAAGAGGCGGGTTTTACAATGAGCAGTTCTTC CASSLRGGFYNEQFF
TRBJ2-2 TRBV5-1 few - TGCGCCAGCAGCCTCCTAGTTCCCCCGACCGGGGAGCTGTTTTTT CASSLLVPPTGELFF
TRBJ2-1 TRBV5-1 - TRBD2 TGCGCCAGCAGCACGGGGATTAGCGGGAGGGCCCGCTACAATGAGCAGTTCTTC CASSTGISGRARYNEQFF
TRBJ2-7 TRBV20-1 - TRBD1 TGCAGTGCTAGCTCCGGGACAGCGTTCTACGAGCAGTACTTC CSASSGTAFYEQYF
TRBJ2-3 TRBV20-1 many - TGCAGTGCCGCGGGGACACCCGGTTTCACAGATACGCAGTATTTT CSAAGTPGFTDTQYF
TRBJ1-6 TRBV4-1 many - TGCGCCAGCAGCCAAGAATCGAAGTGGTACAATTCACCCCTCCACTTT CASSQESKWYNSPLHF
TRBJ2-3 TRBV15 many - TGTGCCACCAGCAGAGAAGGCGTTACGCAGTATTTT CATSREGVTQYF
TRBJ2-3 TRBV6-1 many TRBD1 TGTGCCAGTGAGACGATTCCGGGACAGGGGACAGATACGCAGTATTTT CASETIPGQGTDTQYF
TRBJ2-7 TRBV10-2 many TRBD1 TGCGCCAGCAGTGTTTCAGGGGGCTACGAGCAGTACTTC CASSVSGGYEQYF